What follows are 20 T cell receptor beta chains derived from one specimen sequenced in a study of regulatory T cells in long-lasting Graves disease. Time point given: newly diagnosed GD, antithyroid drugs for less than 3 months. Generation of the TCR library employed RNA extracted from PBMCs. Arm-PCR of CDR3 regions and iRepertoire HTBI primers were the basis on which TCR beta libraries were built. TCRdb ran MiXCR on the multiplex PCR reads and lists one entry per CDR3 protein. The table has around 500,000 distinct CDR3 sequences, 9.5% to 15% seen once. Separately, the same data were catalogued under a study of T cells in Graves' hyperthyroidism and ophthalmopathy.

This sample comprised peripheral blood mononuclear cells (PBMCs), obtained at new diagnosis, from a patient treated with antithyroid drugs. Every receptor here comes from a woman aged 30 to 39 with Graves disease.

The sample holds many counts of this clonotype. CDR3: CASSYPGIPLYEQYF. The CDR3, as DNA: TGTGCCAGCAGCTACCCCGGGATACCCCTATACGAGCAGTACTTC. The chain has TRBV6-5 and TRBJ2-7, with D perhaps TRBD2 (5 bases). V was trimmed by 6 bases and J by 4 bases, leaving 19 bases between them. The CDR3 contains 15 residues. Looked up from germline, CDR1 is MNHEY and CDR2 is SVGAGI.

This chain links TRBV6-2 or TRBV6-3 with TRBJ2-5; 12 nucleotides line up with TRBD2. CDR3 size: 15 residues. In germline, CDR1 is MNHEY, CDR2 SVGEGT. V lost 5 bases, J lost 5 bases, and 6 bases stayed unmatched. The chain's CDR3 is CASSRRTSGIETQYF. The CDR3, as DNA: TGTGCCAGCAGTCGGAGGACTAGCGGGATCGAGACCCAGTACTTC.

There are a few counts of this clonotype. J is TRBJ2-1 and V is TRBV20-1; weak D call: TRBD2 (6 bases). Per germline, CDR1 DFQATT and CDR2 SNEGSKA (reference sequence). This CDR3 has 16 amino acids. V shed 0 bases and J shed 8 bases, with 20 bases lying between them. The CDR3: CSAREPGTLREDEQFF. The CDR3 DNA follows: TGCAGTGCTAGAGAACCCGGGACTCTACGTGAAGATGAGCAGTTCTTC.

This clonotype was seen more than once but under ten times. This clone may be a read error of a much larger clone one base away. The V call is TRBV20-1, the J call TRBJ1-1, with D possibly TRBD1 on 6 matching bases. CDR1 DFQATT and CDR2 SNEGSKA come from the germline V gene (reference sequence). The CDR3 length is 13 residues. DNA for the CDR3: TGCAGTGCTAGTTACAGGGACAACACTGAAGCTTCCTTT. As protein: CSASYRDNTEASF.

This clonotype has a count of ten or more. This chain uses TRBV29-1 with TRBJ2-3, with 8 bases lining up with TRBD2. The germline V gene has CDR1 SQVTM and CDR2 ANQGSEA. The V segment lost 5 bases and the J segment 1 base; nucleotides outside the gene matches: 8. The CDR3 sequence is 15 residues long. CDR3 amino acids: CSVLPAGGGTDTQYF. CDR3 bases: TGCAGCGTTTTACCCGCGGGAGGAGGCACAGATACGCAGTATTTT.

Many counts were recorded for this clonotype. In nucleotides, the CDR3 is TGTGCCAGCAGCATATACCGGGACTACGAGCAGTACTTC. It specifies CASSIYRDYEQYF. V is TRBV11-2 and J is TRBJ2-7; a possible D gene is TRBD2 (5 bases). The V and J ends lost 5 bases and 3 bases respectively, with 11 bases between them. Germline V CDR1 and CDR2: SGHAT, FQNNGV. The CDR3 length is 13 residues.

The genes are TRBV20-1 and TRBJ1-1, with D unresolved. Per the germline V gene, CDR1 is DFQATT and CDR2 is SNEGSKA (reference sequence). The CDR3 sequence is 12 residues long. CDR3 nucleotide sequence: TGCAGGCGGTCGAGGAAGAACACTGAAGCTTTCTTT. The encoded protein is CRRSRKNTEAFF.

This clonotype appeared a few times. V and J are TRBV20-1 and TRBJ2-7; D is uncertain. From germline, CDR1 is DFQATT and CDR2 SNEGSKA (reference sequence). V was trimmed by 3 bases and J by 0 bases, leaving 6 bases between them. The CDR3 is 12 residues long. The DNA of the CDR3 is TGCAGTGCTAGCGTACGCTCCTACGAGCAGTACTTC. This gives the protein CSASVRSYEQYF.

This clonotype was recorded a few times. This chain links TRBV20-1 with TRBJ2-3; tentative D call: TRBD2 (5 bases). The CDR3 is 15 amino acids. Looked up from germline, CDR1 is DFQATT and CDR2 is SNEGSKA (reference sequence). Trimming stripped 0 bases from V and 0 bases from J, with 10 bases between. The CDR3 is CSARDSVTSTDTQYF. The CDR3 region has the DNA TGCAGTGCTAGAGATAGCGTGACTAGCACAGATACGCAGTATTTT.

This clonotype occurred a few times. This chain connects TRBV18 to TRBJ1-1; D not certain. CDR1 is KGHSH, CDR2 LQKENI, per germline. Deletions cut 1 base from V and 7 bases from J, with 16 bases between. This CDR3 has 15 amino acids. CDR3 amino acids: CASSPLVNGGYEAFF. CDR3 in DNA: TGTGCCAGCTCACCACTAGTCAACGGAGGGTATGAAGCTTTCTTT. The full variable domain, completed using reference TRBV18 and TRBJ1-1, is NAGVMQNPRHLVRRRGQEARLRCSPMKGHSHVYWYRQLPEEGLKFMVYLQKENIIDESGMPKERFSAEFPKEGPSILRIQQVVRGDSAAYFCASSPLVNGGYEAFFGQGTRLTVV.

This chain joins TRBV11-2 and TRBJ1-2, with D hard to call. This CDR3 region has 17 residues. CDR1 is SGHAT, CDR2 FQNNGV, per germline. Trimming removed 0 bases at V and 5 bases at J, with 19 bases between. The chain's CDR3 is CASSLDSVTSNFYGYTF. DNA of the CDR3: TGTGCCAGCAGCTTAGATTCAGTGACATCGAATTTTTATGGCTACACCTTC.

This clonotype was seen at least ten times. This chain uses TRBV11-2 with TRBJ2-1; D is undetermined. Germline CDR1 reads SGHAT; CDR2 reads FQNNGV. Trimming took 3 bases from V and 3 from J, leaving 9 bases between them. This CDR3 spans 14 amino acids. CDR3 DNA sequence: TGTGCCAGCAGCTTTAGCCCCATCTACAATGAGCAGTTCTTC. Amino acids: CASSFSPIYNEQFF.

This clonotype was picked up many times. The J gene is TRBJ2-3, the V gene TRBV7-2, with TRBD2 matching 11 bases. J gave up 2 bases and V 4 bases, and 8 bases lay outside the gene matches. The CDR3 contains 17 residues. Germline V gene sequence: CDR1 SGHTA, CDR2 FQGNSA. In nucleotides, the CDR3 is TGTGCCAGCAGCTCCCGGGGACTAGCGGTTTACACAGATACGCAGTATTTT. Its protein is CASSSRGLAVYTDTQYF.

The chain carries TRBV19 and TRBJ2-7; tentatively, D is TRBD1 (5 bases). The ends were cut back, 5 bases at V and 4 bases at J, with 21 bases in the middle. The CDR3 runs 16 residues. Germline values: CDR1 LNHDA, CDR2 SQIVND (reference sequence). The chain's CDR3 is CASSPQGYSPGYEQYF. The CDR3 DNA reads as TGTGCCAGTAGTCCCCAGGGTTACAGCCCAGGGTACGAGCAGTACTTC.

This clonotype was counted ten times or more. The J gene is TRBJ2-3, the V gene TRBV12-5; 9 bases are shared with TRBD2. This CDR3 is 18 amino acids long. Germline loops: CDR1 LGHNT, CDR2 FRNRAP. V shed 1 base, J shed 2 bases, and the junction held 10 bases outside the gene matches. The CDR3: CASGLAPAGGHITDTQYF. The CDR3 DNA reads as TGTGCTAGTGGTTTGGCGCCAGCGGGAGGCCACATCACAGATACGCAGTATTTT.

This clonotype has a handful of counts. V and J are TRBV29-1 and TRBJ2-5; D gene ambiguous. Germline V gives CDR1 SQVTM, CDR2 ANQGSEA. V gave up 6 bases and J gave up 5 bases, with 16 bases separating them. The CDR3 contains 13 residues. CDR3 sequence (DNA): TGCAGCGTCCCAAGCCCGGGCTGGGAGACCCAGTACTTC. Translated: CSVPSPGWETQYF.

The chain links TRBV3-1 to TRBJ2-7, with TRBD1 matching 11 bases. CDR3 length: 16 amino acids. Trimming removed 5 bases from V and 0 bases from J; junction bases left unmatched: 6. Germline assignment: CDR1 LGHDT and CDR2 YNNKEL (reference sequence). The CDR3 DNA sequence: TGTGCCAGCAGCACACAAGGACAGGGGGCCTCCTACGAGCAGTACTTC. Residues: CASSTQGQGASYEQYF.

This clonotype has a count of ten or more. The J gene is TRBJ1-1, the V gene TRBV5-1; D is uncertain. The germline V gene encodes CDR1 SGHRS and CDR2 YFSETQ. The CDR3 has 16 residues. Trimming removed 2 bases at V and 1 base at J, with 15 bases between. The CDR3 spells CASSFRTFGQNTEAFF. As DNA, the CDR3 is TGCGCCAGCAGCTTCAGGACGTTCGGGCAGAACACTGAAGCTTTCTTT.

This clonotype was counted between two and nine times. The chain is built from TRBV20-1 and TRBJ1-1; a possible D gene is TRBD1 (6 bases). Germline V gene sequence: CDR1 DFQATT, CDR2 SNEGSKA (reference sequence). This CDR3 has 15 residues. The V and J ends lost 5 bases and 2 bases respectively, with 18 bases between them. CDR3 bases: TGCAGTGCTCCCAGAAGTAGGACAGCCAACACTGAAGCTTTCTTT. Encoded protein: CSAPRSRTANTEAFF.

This clonotype was found many times. The chain joins TRBV2 to TRBJ2-7, with a weak D call TRBD2 (5 bases). V was cut by 4 bases and J by 3 bases, with 7 bases left in between. CDR3 length: 12 residues. Germline CDR1 and CDR2: SNHLY and FYNNEI. DNA for the CDR3: TGTGCCAGCAGTGTACTAGTCTACGAGCAGTACTTC. It encodes CASSVLVYEQYF.